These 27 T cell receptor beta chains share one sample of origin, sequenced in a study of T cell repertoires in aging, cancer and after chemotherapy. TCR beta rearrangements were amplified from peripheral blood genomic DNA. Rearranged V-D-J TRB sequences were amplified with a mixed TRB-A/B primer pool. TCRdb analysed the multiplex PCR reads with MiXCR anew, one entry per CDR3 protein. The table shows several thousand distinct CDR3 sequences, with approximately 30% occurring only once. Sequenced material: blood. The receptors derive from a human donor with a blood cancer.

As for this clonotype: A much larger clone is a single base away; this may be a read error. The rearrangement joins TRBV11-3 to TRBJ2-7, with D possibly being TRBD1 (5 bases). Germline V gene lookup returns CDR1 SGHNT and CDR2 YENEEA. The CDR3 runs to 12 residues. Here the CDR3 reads CTSSFQGHEQYF. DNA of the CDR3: TGTACCAGCAGCTTCCAGGGCCACGAGCAGTACTTC.

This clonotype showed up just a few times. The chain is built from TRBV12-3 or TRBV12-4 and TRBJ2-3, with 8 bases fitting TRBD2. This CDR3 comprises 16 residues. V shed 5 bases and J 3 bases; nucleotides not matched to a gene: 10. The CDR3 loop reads CASSQRGTSLTDTQYF. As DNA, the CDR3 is TGTGCCAGCAGTCAAAGGGGGACTAGTCTGACAGATACGCAGTATTTT.

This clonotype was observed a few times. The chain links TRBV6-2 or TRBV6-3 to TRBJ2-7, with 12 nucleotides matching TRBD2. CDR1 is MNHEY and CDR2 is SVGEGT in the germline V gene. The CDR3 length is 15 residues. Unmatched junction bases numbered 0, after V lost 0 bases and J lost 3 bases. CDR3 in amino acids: CASSYSTSGGYEQYF. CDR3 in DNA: TGTGCCAGCAGTTACTCGACTAGCGGGGGCTACGAGCAGTACTTC.

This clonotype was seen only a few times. The CDR3 DNA is TGTGCCAGCAGCTTGGTAGCGGGGGGGCAAGAGACCCAGTACTTC. Protein product: CASSLVAGGQETQYF. The chain recombines TRBV5-6 with TRBJ2-5; 11 bases line up with TRBD2. The CDR3 loop spans 15 amino acids. Germline loops: CDR1 SGHDT, CDR2 YYEEEE. V was pared by 0 bases and J by 2 bases, with 0 bases of the junction left unmatched.

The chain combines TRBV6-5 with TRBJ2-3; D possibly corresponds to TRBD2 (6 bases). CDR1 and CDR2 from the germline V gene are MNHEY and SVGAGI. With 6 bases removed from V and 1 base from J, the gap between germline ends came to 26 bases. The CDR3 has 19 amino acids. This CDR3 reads CASSLKSSRGMVGTDTQYF. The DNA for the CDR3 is TGTGCCAGCAGCTTAAAAAGCTCTCGGGGGATGGTGGGCACAGATACGCAGTATTTT.

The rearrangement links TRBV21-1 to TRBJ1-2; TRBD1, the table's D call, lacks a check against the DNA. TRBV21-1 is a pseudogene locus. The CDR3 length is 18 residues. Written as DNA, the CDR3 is TGTGCCAGCAGCCTAATTTGTTGGCAGGGACAGGGAGCCAATGGCTACACCTTC. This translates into CASSLICWQGQGANGYTF.

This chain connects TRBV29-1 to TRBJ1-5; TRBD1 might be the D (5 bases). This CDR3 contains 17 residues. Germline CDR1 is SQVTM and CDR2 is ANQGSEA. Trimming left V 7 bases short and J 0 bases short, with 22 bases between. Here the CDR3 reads CSACRDGSLYSNQPQHF. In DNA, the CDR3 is TGCAGCGCGTGTCGGGACGGGTCCCTTTATAGCAATCAGCCCCAGCATTTT.

CDR3 in amino acids: CASSTSSGTGGGETQYF. The DNA for the CDR3 is TGTGCCAGCAGTACCTCGTCCGGGACAGGGGGTGGGGAGACCCAGTACTTC. The chain combines TRBV6-8 with TRBJ2-5; TRBD1 agrees at 11 bases. This CDR3 has 17 amino acids. The V and J ends lost 5 bases and 5 bases, in that order; junction bases with no gene match: 13. Germline loops: CDR1 MNHGY, CDR2 SAAAGT.

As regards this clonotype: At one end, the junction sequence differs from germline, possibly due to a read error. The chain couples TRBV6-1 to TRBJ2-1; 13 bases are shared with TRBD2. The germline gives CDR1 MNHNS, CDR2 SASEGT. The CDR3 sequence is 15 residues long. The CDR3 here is CDSSKLAGGYNEQFF. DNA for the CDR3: TGTGACAGCAGTAAACTAGCGGGGGGGTACAATGAGCAGTTCTTC.

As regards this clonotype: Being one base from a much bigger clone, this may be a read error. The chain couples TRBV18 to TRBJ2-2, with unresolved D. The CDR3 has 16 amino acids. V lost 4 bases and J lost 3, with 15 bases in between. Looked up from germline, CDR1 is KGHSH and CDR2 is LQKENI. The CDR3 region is CASSLSTVEYTGELFF. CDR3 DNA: TGTGCCAGCTCACTTAGCACAGTGGAGTACACCGGGGAGCTGTTTTTT.

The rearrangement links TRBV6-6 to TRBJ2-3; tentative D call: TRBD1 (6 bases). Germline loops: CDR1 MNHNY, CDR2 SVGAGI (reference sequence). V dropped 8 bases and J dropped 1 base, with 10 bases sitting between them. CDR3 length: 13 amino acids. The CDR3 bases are TGTGCCAGCTGCAGGGGAGGCACAGATACGCAGTATTTT. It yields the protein CASCRGGTDTQYF.

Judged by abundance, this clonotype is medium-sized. The CDR3 loop is CSVGHSRGYGYTF. CDR3 in DNA: TGCAGCGTTGGCCACAGCCGGGGCTATGGCTACACCTTC. This chain joins TRBV29-1 and TRBJ1-2; D call uncertain. The germline CDR1 and CDR2 sequences are SQVTM and ANQGSEA. This CDR3 has 13 residues. The V gene lost 4 bases and the J gene lost 4 bases, with 13 bases spanning the gap. The entire variable domain, with the rest obtained from reference TRBV29-1 and TRBJ1-2, is as follows: SAVISQKPSRDICQRGTSLTIQCQVDSQVTMMFWYRQQPGQSLTLIATANQGSEATYESGFVIDKFPISRPNLTFSTLTVSNMSPEDSSIYLCSVGHSRGYGYTFGSGTRLTVV.

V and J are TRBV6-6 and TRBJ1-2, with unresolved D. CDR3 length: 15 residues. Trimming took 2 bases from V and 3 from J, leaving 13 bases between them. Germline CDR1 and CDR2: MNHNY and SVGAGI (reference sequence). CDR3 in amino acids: CASSYADSSHYGYTF. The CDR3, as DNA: TGTGCCAGCAGTTACGCGGACTCCAGTCACTATGGCTACACCTTC.

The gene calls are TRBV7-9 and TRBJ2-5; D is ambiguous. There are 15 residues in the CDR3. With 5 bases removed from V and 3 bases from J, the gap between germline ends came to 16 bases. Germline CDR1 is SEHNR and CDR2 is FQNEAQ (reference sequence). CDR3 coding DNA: TGTGCCAGCAGCCTAGGATGGCTAGGTGAAGAGACCCAGTACTTC. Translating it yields CASSLGWLGEETQYF.

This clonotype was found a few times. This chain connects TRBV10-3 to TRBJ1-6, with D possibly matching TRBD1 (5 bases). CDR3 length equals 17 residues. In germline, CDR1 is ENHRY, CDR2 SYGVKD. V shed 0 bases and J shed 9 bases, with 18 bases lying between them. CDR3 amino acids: CAISESENRGRGSPLHF. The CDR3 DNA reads TGTGCCATCAGTGAGTCGGAGAACCGGGGGAGAGGTTCACCCCTCCACTTT.

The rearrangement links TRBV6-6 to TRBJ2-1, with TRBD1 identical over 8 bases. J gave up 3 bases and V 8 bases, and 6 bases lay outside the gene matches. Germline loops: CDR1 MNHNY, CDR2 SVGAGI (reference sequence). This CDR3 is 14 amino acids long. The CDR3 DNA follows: TGTGCCAGCCCGGACAGGGTGGGCTACAATGAGCAGTTCTTC. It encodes CASPDRVGYNEQFF.

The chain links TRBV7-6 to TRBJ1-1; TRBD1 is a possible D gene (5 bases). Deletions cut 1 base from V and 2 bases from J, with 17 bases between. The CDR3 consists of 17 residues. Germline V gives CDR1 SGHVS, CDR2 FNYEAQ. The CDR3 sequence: CASSLGAGQAPNTEAFF. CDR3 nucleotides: TGTGCCAGCAGCTTAGGGGCAGGGCAGGCCCCCAACACTGAAGCTTTCTTT.

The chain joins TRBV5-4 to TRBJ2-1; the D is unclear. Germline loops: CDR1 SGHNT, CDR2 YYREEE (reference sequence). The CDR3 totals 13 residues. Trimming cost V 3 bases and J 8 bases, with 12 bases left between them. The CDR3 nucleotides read TGTGCCAGCAGCTCTCCTGGTTTCGATGAGCAGTTCTTC. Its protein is CASSSPGFDEQFF.

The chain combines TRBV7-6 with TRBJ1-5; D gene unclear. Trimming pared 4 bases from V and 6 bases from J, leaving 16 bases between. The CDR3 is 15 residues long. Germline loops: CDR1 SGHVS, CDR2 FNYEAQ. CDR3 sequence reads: CASSSKRGPRQPQHF. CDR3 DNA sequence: TGTGCCAGCAGCTCCAAACGGGGTCCCCGTCAGCCCCAGCATTTT.

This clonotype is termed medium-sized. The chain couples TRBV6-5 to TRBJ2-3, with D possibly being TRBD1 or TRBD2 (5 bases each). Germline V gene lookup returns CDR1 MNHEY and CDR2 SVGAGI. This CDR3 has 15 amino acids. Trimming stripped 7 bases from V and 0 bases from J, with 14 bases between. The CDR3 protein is CASKPRGPSTDTQYF. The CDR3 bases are TGTGCCAGCAAACCCCGGGGCCCTAGCACAGATACGCAGTATTTT.

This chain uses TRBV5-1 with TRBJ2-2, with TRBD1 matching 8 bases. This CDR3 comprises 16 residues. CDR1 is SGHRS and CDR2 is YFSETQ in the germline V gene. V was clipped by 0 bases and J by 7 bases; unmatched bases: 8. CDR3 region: CASSLGQGKISGELFF. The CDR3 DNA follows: TGCGCCAGCAGCTTGGGACAGGGGAAGATTAGCGGGGAGCTGTTTTTT.

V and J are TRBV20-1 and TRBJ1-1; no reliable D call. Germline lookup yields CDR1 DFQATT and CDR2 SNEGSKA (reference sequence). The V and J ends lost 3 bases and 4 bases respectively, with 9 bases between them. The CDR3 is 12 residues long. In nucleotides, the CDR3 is TGCAGTGCTAGCTCGAGAGCCACTGAAGCTTTCTTT. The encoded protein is CSASSRATEAFF.

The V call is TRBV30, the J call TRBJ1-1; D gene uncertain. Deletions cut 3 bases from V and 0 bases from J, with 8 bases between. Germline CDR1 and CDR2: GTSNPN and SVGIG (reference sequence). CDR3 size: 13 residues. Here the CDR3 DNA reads TGTGCCTGGAGCCCGCTAATGAACACTGAAGCTTTCTTT. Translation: CAWSPLMNTEAFF.

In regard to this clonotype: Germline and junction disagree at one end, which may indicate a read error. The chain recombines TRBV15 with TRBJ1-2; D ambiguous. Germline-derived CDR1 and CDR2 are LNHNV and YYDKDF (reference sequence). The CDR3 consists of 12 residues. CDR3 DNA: TGTGCCACCAGCAGAGATGTAGGGTTGGCAGCCTTC. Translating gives CATSRDVGLAAF.

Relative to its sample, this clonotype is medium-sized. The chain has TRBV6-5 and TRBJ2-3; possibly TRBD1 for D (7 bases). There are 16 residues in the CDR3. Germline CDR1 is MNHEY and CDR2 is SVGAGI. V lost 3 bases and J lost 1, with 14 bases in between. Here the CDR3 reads CASSYGGTVRTDTQYF. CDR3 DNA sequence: TGTGCCAGCAGTTATGGCGGGACAGTACGCACAGATACGCAGTATTTT.

CDR3 residues: CASSPETGDYGYTF. The DNA of the CDR3 is TGTGCCAGCAGTCCCGAGACAGGGGACTATGGCTACACCTTC. The chain employs TRBV12-3 or TRBV12-4 and TRBJ1-2; the match to TRBD1 covers 8 bases. The CDR3 is 14 amino acids. J lost 3 bases, V lost 5 bases, and 5 bases had no gene match.

The CDR3 sequence: CASSIVGQGAEEQFF. The CDR3 nucleotides are TGTGCCAGTAGTATAGTGGGACAGGGGGCGGAGGAGCAGTTCTTC. This chain links TRBV19 with TRBJ2-1; TRBD1 agrees at 12 bases. Germline trimming cut 1 base from V and 10 bases from J; bases unmatched to any gene: 5. Germline CDR1 reads LNHDA; CDR2 reads SQIVND (reference sequence). The CDR3 length is 15 residues.